The 24 T cell receptor beta chains listed next were all sequenced from one sample in a study of blood T cell repertoires in COVID-19. Assay used: immunoSEQ multiplex PCR; TCRdb lists only in-frame clones, some missing. Among 150,000 to 200,000 clones, roughly 80% were seen once, and the ten largest hold around 10%. Sequencing input: peripheral blood. The receptor source for this set is a woman of 80 years or more with COVID-19, enrolled during active disease.

V gene TRBV29-1 combines with J gene TRBJ2-7, with D possibly TRBD2 on 6 matching bases. Trimming shortened V by 6 bases and J by 5 bases, and 29 bases separated the two germline ends. The CDR3 has 17 residues. From germline, CDR1 is SQVTM and CDR2 ANQGSEA. The CDR3: CSVEDGDGWTGDNEQYF. The CDR3 DNA reads TGCAGCGTCGAGGACGGCGACGGTTGGACGGGAGATAACGAGCAGTACTTC.

This chain uses TRBV19 with TRBJ1-2, with 8 bases identical to TRBD1. J was trimmed by 0 bases and V by 4 bases; bases with no gene match: 10. The germline V gene has CDR1 LNHDA and CDR2 SQIVND (reference sequence). The CDR3 sequence is 17 residues long. CDR3 residues: CASSTTGTGDPNYGYTF. CDR3 nucleotides: TGTGCCAGTAGTACCACCGGGACAGGAGACCCTAACTATGGCTACACCTTC.

This clone was seen a few times. The genes are TRBV28 and TRBJ2-1; 10 bases are a match to TRBD2. The CDR3 spans 16 residues. Trimming at V came to 5 bases and at J to 0 bases, leaving 4 bases not matched to a gene. Germline V CDR1 and CDR2: MDHEN, SYDVKM. In DNA form, the CDR3 reads TGTGCCAGCAGTCCACTAGCGGGGTTCTCCTACAATGAGCAGTTCTTC. Translation: CASSPLAGFSYNEQFF.

CDR3 nucleotide sequence: TGCGCCAGCAGCCAAGATAAGGGGGCCGATGGCTACACCTTC. Protein sequence: CASSQDKGADGYTF. The chain recombines TRBV4-1 with TRBJ1-2; 7 bases are a match to TRBD1. Germline CDR1 MGHRA, CDR2 YSYEKL. The CDR3 has 14 amino acids. The J segment lost 6 bases and the V segment lost 0 bases, leaving 4 bases of the junction unmatched.

J is TRBJ2-7 and V is TRBV15; 7 bases match TRBD1. Germline V gives CDR1 LNHNV, CDR2 YYDKDF (reference sequence). This CDR3 spans 15 amino acids. J gave up 0 bases and V 5 bases, and 7 bases lay outside the gene matches. The CDR3 sequence: CATSRGQESSYEQYF. Here the CDR3 DNA reads TGTGCCACCAGCCGAGGACAGGAGAGCTCCTACGAGCAGTACTTC.

The chain combines TRBV3-1 (or the pseudogene TRBV3-2) with TRBJ2-7; TRBD2 aligns across 10 bases. There are 16 residues in the CDR3. The germline V gene encodes CDR1 LGHDT and CDR2 YNNKEL (reference sequence). The V segment lost 1 base and the J segment 2 bases; nucleotides outside the gene matches: 5. The CDR3 nucleotides are TGTGCCAGCAGCCAAGGACTAGCGGGTGGAACCTACGAGCAGTACTTC. Protein sequence: CASSQGLAGGTYEQYF.

This clone was seen a single time. This chain links TRBV18 with TRBJ2-7; D might be TRBD2 (5 bases). The ends were cut back, 2 bases at V and 7 bases at J, with 12 bases in the middle. This CDR3 has 13 residues. Germline-derived CDR1 and CDR2 are KGHSH and LQKENI. The CDR3 reads CASSPSGPGEQYF. The CDR3 DNA reads TGTGCCAGCTCACCATCGGGCCCGGGGGAGCAGTACTTC.

This chain connects TRBV27 to TRBJ2-5, with D perhaps matching TRBD1 (6 bases). This CDR3 comprises 14 residues. Germline V CDR1 and CDR2: MNHEY, SMNVEV (reference sequence). V gave up 3 bases and J gave up 9 bases, with 17 bases separating them. The CDR3 is CASSFRDTLGAQYF. DNA of the CDR3: TGTGCCAGCAGTTTTCGGGACACCCTCGGGGCCCAGTACTTC.

This clone was seen a handful of times. This chain joins TRBV4-2 and TRBJ2-7; tentative D call: TRBD1 (5 bases). The CDR3 has 12 amino acids. The germline V gene has CDR1 LGHNA and CDR2 YNFKEQ. V shed 6 bases and J shed 10 bases, with 16 bases lying between them. CDR3: CASSPGKMLQYF. CDR3 DNA sequence: TGTGCCAGCAGTCCAGGGAAGATGTTACAGTACTTC.

The J gene is TRBJ1-4, the V gene TRBV19; no definite D call. V was clipped by 5 bases and J by 7 bases, with 17 bases between them. The germline V gene has CDR1 LNHDA and CDR2 SQIVND (reference sequence). The CDR3 has 15 amino acids. DNA of the CDR3: TGTGCCAGTAGTCGCGGACTGCAGTTCTTTGAAAAACTGTTTTTT. Translating gives CASSRGLQFFEKLFF.

The chain uses TRBV7-9 and TRBJ2-7, with TRBD1 matching over 10 bases. The germline gives CDR1 SEHNR, CDR2 FQNEAQ (reference sequence). This CDR3 has 15 amino acids. The V gene end was trimmed by 5 bases and the J gene end by 2 bases; junction bases not matched to a gene: 6. CDR3 in amino acids: CASSAGTGAPYEQYF. In DNA, the CDR3 is TGTGCCAGCAGCGCCGGGACAGGGGCGCCCTACGAGCAGTACTTC. The full variable domain, its missing parts supplied by reference TRBV7-9 and TRBJ2-7, is DTGVSQNPRHKITKRGQNVTFRCDPISEHNRLYWYRQTLGQGPEFLTYFQNEAQLEKSRLLSDRFSAERPKGSFSTLEIQRTEQGDSAMYLCASSAGTGAPYEQYFGPGTRLTVT.

This clone was seen a single time. The chain is built from TRBV6-5 and TRBJ1-2, with 7 bases lining up with TRBD1. The germline V gene has CDR1 MNHEY and CDR2 SVGAGI. This CDR3 region has 15 residues. V shed 6 bases, J shed 5 bases, and the junction held 12 bases outside the gene matches. The CDR3 protein is CASRDIQGRRYGYTF. In DNA, the CDR3 is TGTGCCAGCAGGGATATACAGGGGAGACGGTATGGCTACACCTTC.

The CDR3 loop reads CASSIGGTSYNEQFF. In DNA, the CDR3 is TGTGCCAGTAGTATAGGCGGGACTTCCTACAATGAGCAGTTCTTC. The chain couples TRBV19 to TRBJ2-1; D perhaps matches TRBD2 (6 bases). This CDR3 has 15 amino acids. Germline assignment: CDR1 LNHDA and CDR2 SQIVND (reference sequence). The V end was cut by 1 base, the J end by 1 base, with 8 bases between.

The CDR3 nucleotides read TGTGCCAGCAGTCCTCGGGACAGTGAGGGCGAGACCCAGTACTTC. Its protein product is CASSPRDSEGETQYF. The chain has TRBV27 and TRBJ2-5, with TRBD1 matching 7 bases. This CDR3 contains 15 residues. J lost 5 bases, V lost 5 bases, and 11 bases had no gene match. Per the germline V gene, CDR1 is MNHEY and CDR2 is SMNVEV (reference sequence).

A word on this clone: This specimen includes other DNA sequences encoding the same CDR3. The chain uses TRBV9 and TRBJ2-3; TRBD1 agrees at 7 bases. Trimming cost V 2 bases and J 1 base; bases outside gene matches: 4. CDR3 length: 15 residues. The germline CDR1 and CDR2 sequences are SGDLS and YYNGEE. Here the CDR3 reads CASSVEQGRTDTQYF. CDR3 DNA sequence: TGTGCCAGCAGCGTCGAACAGGGGCGCACAGATACGCAGTATTTT.

The chain links TRBV28 to TRBJ2-7; 7 bases line up with TRBD1. CDR3 length equals 14 residues. Germline CDR1 reads MDHEN; CDR2 reads SYDVKM. Trimming cost V 7 bases and J 3 bases; bases outside gene matches: 9. The CDR3 nucleotides are TGTGCCAGCACCCCGACAGGGACCCTCTACGAGCAGTACTTC. Translated: CASTPTGTLYEQYF.

V gene TRBV6-5 combines with J gene TRBJ1-5; 7 nucleotides align to TRBD1. This CDR3 has 14 amino acids. V dropped 2 bases and J dropped 7; count of bases not matched to a gene: 5. Germline loops: CDR1 MNHEY, CDR2 SVGAGI. This CDR3 reads CASSYRQGDQPQHF. CDR3 DNA: TGTGCCAGCAGTTACCGACAGGGTGACCAGCCCCAGCATTTT.

The V gene is TRBV7-2, the J gene TRBJ2-5; maybe TRBD1 (5 bases). This CDR3 comprises 15 residues. The germline CDR1 and CDR2 sequences are SGHTA and FQGNSA. Trimming left V 5 bases short and J 5 bases short, with 18 bases between. For the CDR3, the DNA is TGTGCCAGCAGCAAAGATCAGGGTGGTTGGGAGACCCAGTACTTC. Its translation is CASSKDQGGWETQYF.

This chain uses TRBV4-2 with TRBJ2-3; 10 bases match TRBD1. Trimming at V came to 0 bases and at J to 6 bases, leaving 9 bases not matched to a gene. The germline V gene has CDR1 LGHNA and CDR2 YNFKEQ. The CDR3 consists of 17 residues. CDR3 nucleotide sequence: TGTGCCAGCAGCCAAGATATGGGGACAGGGGTGTACGATACGCAGTATTTT. Amino acids: CASSQDMGTGVYDTQYF.

The chain joins TRBV11-3 to TRBJ2-7, with 7 bases fitting TRBD1. Germline CDR1 reads SGHNT; CDR2 reads YENEEA. Germline trimming cut 5 bases from V and 4 bases from J; bases unmatched to any gene: 11. This CDR3 is 15 amino acids long. CDR3 nucleotide sequence: TGTGCCAGCAGCCTCAGACAGGGAAAGGAATACGAGCAGTACTTC. Translating gives CASSLRQGKEYEQYF.

The chain recombines TRBV24-1 with TRBJ2-1; tentatively, D is TRBD2 (6 bases). V lost 6 bases to trimming and J lost 5 bases, with 10 bases between them. Germline V gene data show CDR1 as KGHDR and CDR2 as SFDVKD. This CDR3 has 13 residues. Written as DNA, the CDR3 is TGTGCCACCAGTTCCGGAGGGAACAATGAGCAGTTCTTC. Its protein is CATSSGGNNEQFF.

This chain links TRBV28 with TRBJ2-7; TRBD2 matches at 9 bases. The trim removed 7 bases at V and 1 base at J, leaving 8 bases unmatched. The CDR3 is 15 residues long. Per the germline V gene, CDR1 is MDHEN and CDR2 is SYDVKM. The CDR3 protein is CASKPPSGKSYEQYF. The CDR3 nucleotides read TGTGCCAGCAAACCCCCTAGCGGGAAGTCCTACGAGCAGTACTTC.

This rearrangement joins TRBV27 to TRBJ1-5; D perhaps matches TRBD1 (5 bases). The CDR3 spans 15 residues. In germline, CDR1 is MNHEY, CDR2 SMNVEV (reference sequence). The V gene lost 3 bases and the J gene lost 2 bases, with 11 bases spanning the gap. The CDR3 loop is CASSFAGLRNQPQHF. Here the CDR3 DNA reads TGTGCCAGCAGTTTCGCAGGGCTCCGCAATCAGCCCCAGCATTTT.

This chain joins TRBV20-1 and TRBJ2-1, with TRBD1 as a possible D gene (6 bases). Trimming took 3 bases from V and 0 from J, leaving 12 bases between them. In germline, CDR1 is DFQATT, CDR2 SNEGSKA (reference sequence). CDR3 length: 15 amino acids. The CDR3 here is CSASDRRSSYNEQFF. CDR3 coding DNA: TGCAGTGCTAGTGACAGGAGGAGCTCCTACAATGAGCAGTTCTTC.